Below are 26 T cell receptor beta chains sequenced from a single sample in a study of T cell clonotyping in hematopoietic cell transplantation. Generated by immunoSEQ multiplex PCR, the TCRdb table keeps only in-frame clones and is missing some. The sample contains 7,000 or so clones, approximately 90% of which appear only once. Sample: PBMCs, taken 100 days after allogeneic stem cell transplant. The receptors originated from a male patient aged 18 to 29 who had an allogeneic stem cell transplant from a related donor, so the T cells may come from the graft donor. Some clones in this sample may be carry-over from other donors' samples.

The chain couples TRBV7-9 to TRBJ1-2, with 7 bases aligning to TRBD1. V shed 5 bases and J 3 bases; nucleotides not matched to a gene: 9. This CDR3 has 15 residues. CDR1 and CDR2 from the germline V gene are SEHNR and FQNEAQ (reference sequence). This CDR3 reads CASSDPGGGDYGYTF. DNA of the CDR3: TGTGCCAGCAGCGACCCAGGGGGGGGAGACTATGGCTACACCTTC. Full variable domain (remainder filled in from reference TRBV7-9 and TRBJ1-2): DTGVSQNPRHKITKRGQNVTFRCDPISEHNRLYWYRQTLGQGPEFLTYFQNEAQLEKSRLLSDRFSAERPKGSFSTLEIQRTEQGDSAMYLCASSDPGGGDYGYTFGSGTRLTVV.

CDR3 sequence (DNA): TGTGCCAGCAGCCAAGATTGGGGGTCCTCGGGGGGGTACAATGAGCAGTTCTTC. The encoded protein is CASSQDWGSSGGYNEQFF. The chain employs TRBV4-2 and TRBJ2-1; 8 bases fit TRBD2. From germline, CDR1 is LGHNA and CDR2 YNFKEQ. The trim removed 0 bases at V and 4 bases at J, leaving 11 bases unmatched. The length of the CDR3 is 18 residues.

The chain employs TRBV15 and TRBJ2-5, with a possible D match to TRBD1 (5 bases). Looked up from germline, CDR1 is LNHNV and CDR2 is YYDKDF (reference sequence). V was shortened by 3 bases and J by 4 bases, with 15 bases between the two germline ends. This CDR3 spans 15 amino acids. CDR3 in amino acids: CATSRGRALGETQYF. CDR3 nucleotide sequence: TGTGCCACCAGCAGGGGCAGGGCCCTGGGAGAGACCCAGTACTTC.

This clone showed up just a few times. This rearrangement joins TRBV2 to TRBJ1-5; possibly TRBD1 for D (6 bases). V lost 8 bases to trimming and J lost 0 bases, with 14 bases between them. The CDR3 covers 15 residues. CDR1 SNHLY and CDR2 FYNNEI come from the germline V gene. Written as DNA, the CDR3 is TGTGCCAGCGATAGGGACAACTATAGCAATCAGCCCCAGCATTTT. Its translation is CASDRDNYSNQPQHF.

The rearrangement uses TRBV5-1 and TRBJ2-3; 8 bases are a match to TRBD1. CDR1 and CDR2 (germline): SGHRS, YFSETQ. V lost 4 bases, J lost 2 bases, and 24 bases stayed unmatched. The CDR3 totals 21 residues. The CDR3 nucleotides are TGCGCCAGCAGCCCAAACAGGGGGACAGTCCTGGTCACAGTCCCCACAGATACGCAGTATTTT. Its translation is CASSPNRGTVLVTVPTDTQYF.

This clone showed up just once. The CDR3 nucleotides read TGTGCCAGCAGTCTTGATCCAGATACGCAGTATTTT. It codes for CASSLDPDTQYF. The V call is TRBV6-1, the J call TRBJ2-3; D uncertain. Between the trimmed V and J ends, which lost 5 bases and 4 bases, there was a span of 7 bases. Germline lookup yields CDR1 MNHNS and CDR2 SASEGT. The CDR3 has 12 amino acids.

V is TRBV19 and J is TRBJ2-2, with 8 bases identical to TRBD2. Looked up from germline, CDR1 is LNHDA and CDR2 is SQIVND (reference sequence). The CDR3 consists of 17 residues. V lost 8 bases, J lost 4 bases, and 15 bases stayed unmatched. CDR3 loop: CASLPGGPSFGTGELFF. CDR3 bases: TGTGCCAGTCTCCCGGGAGGGCCATCTTTTGGCACCGGGGAGCTGTTTTTT. The complete variable domain, with remaining parts taken from reference TRBV19 and TRBJ2-2, reads DGGITQSPKYLFRKEGQNVTLSCEQNLNHDAMYWYRQDPGQGLRLIYYSQIVNDFQKGDIAEGYSVSREKKESFPLTVTSAQKNPTAFYLCASLPGGPSFGTGELFFGEGSRLTVL.

The V call is TRBV28, the J call TRBJ2-7; D possibly uses TRBD1 or TRBD2 (5 bases each). This CDR3 region has 14 residues. Germline V gene sequence: CDR1 MDHEN, CDR2 SYDVKM. V was cut by 5 bases and J by 4 bases, with 15 bases left in between. CDR3 loop: CASSTRSWGYEQYV. The CDR3 nucleotides are TGTGCCAGCAGTACGCGCTCCTGGGGGTACGAGCAGTACGTC.

This chain joins TRBV11-2 and TRBJ1-1, with a tentative D call TRBD1 (6 bases). The germline V and J ends were trimmed by 5 bases and 2 bases, with 12 bases remaining between them. The CDR3 totals 14 residues. In germline, CDR1 is SGHAT, CDR2 FQNNGV. CDR3 DNA: TGTGCCAGCAGCCCACAGGGTCCAAACACTGAAGCTTTCTTT. Encoded protein: CASSPQGPNTEAFF.

The V gene is TRBV6-5, the J gene TRBJ2-7; 11 positions match TRBD2. The CDR3 sequence is 15 residues long. Looked up from germline, CDR1 is MNHEY and CDR2 is SVGAGI. J gave up 7 bases and V 8 bases, and 13 bases lay outside the gene matches. This CDR3 is CASPPPTSGRTEQYV. The CDR3 nucleotides read TGTGCCAGCCCCCCCCCTACTAGCGGGAGAACGGAGCAGTACGTC.

V gene TRBV4-3 combines with J gene TRBJ2-4; 8 nucleotides align to TRBD2. From germline, CDR1 is LGHNA and CDR2 YSLEER. The V segment lost 0 bases and the J segment 3 bases; nucleotides outside the gene matches: 16. The CDR3 is 20 residues long. The CDR3: CASSQEGTRASGSDKNIQYF. In nucleotides, the CDR3 is TGCGCCAGCAGCCAAGAAGGGACTAGGGCCAGCGGGAGTGACAAAAACATTCAGTACTTC.

This chain uses TRBV5-1 with TRBJ1-4; the D gene is possibly TRBD1 (6 bases). V was cut by 2 bases and J by 7 bases, with 9 bases left in between. The CDR3 contains 13 residues. Germline-derived CDR1 and CDR2 are SGHRS and YFSETQ. CDR3 DNA: TGCGCCAGCAGCTTAAGGGGGTCTGAAAAACTGTTTTTT. Amino acid sequence: CASSLRGSEKLFF.

The genes are TRBV30 and TRBJ2-6; 8 nucleotides line up with TRBD2. Germline values: CDR1 GTSNPN, CDR2 SVGIG (reference sequence). The V and J ends lost 3 bases and 3 bases, in that order; junction bases with no gene match: 7. This CDR3 spans 16 amino acids. The DNA of the CDR3 is TGTGCCTGGAGCGGACTAGCTATGTATGGGGCCAACGTCCTGACTTTC. Protein product: CAWSGLAMYGANVLTF.

This rearrangement joins TRBV6-5 to TRBJ2-1; 9 bases fit TRBD2. V dropped 2 bases and J dropped 8; count of bases not matched to a gene: 7. The germline gives CDR1 MNHEY, CDR2 SVGAGI. The length of the CDR3 is 15 residues. The CDR3 region has the DNA TGTGCCAGCAGTTACGGAACAGCGGGAGGAGATGAGCAGTTCTTC. It translates to CASSYGTAGGDEQFF.

J is TRBJ2-7 and V is TRBV7-2; 10 bases map to TRBD1. The CDR3 extends over 15 amino acids. Germline values: CDR1 SGHTA, CDR2 FQGNSA. V shed 8 bases and J 0 bases; nucleotides not matched to a gene: 7. The CDR3 nucleotides read TGTGCCAGCGGTCGTCGGACAGGGGGCTCCTACGAGCAGTACGTC. It translates to CASGRRTGGSYEQYV.

The chain uses TRBV6-4 and TRBJ2-7, with D perhaps TRBD1 (5 bases). The CDR3 covers 17 residues. CDR1 and CDR2 from the germline V gene are MRHNA and SNTAGT. Trimming removed 2 bases at V and 0 bases at J, with 17 bases between. The CDR3 here is CASSDPTDILSSYEQYV. CDR3 DNA: TGTGCCAGCAGTGACCCCACGGACATCCTATCCTCCTACGAGCAGTACGTC.

V usage is TRBV5-5 and J usage is TRBJ1-1; no clear D gene. V was cut by 0 bases and J by 4 bases, with 7 bases left in between. This CDR3 is 13 amino acids long. The V gene's germline CDR1 is SGHKS and CDR2 YYEKEE (reference sequence). This CDR3 reads CASSLEDGTEAFF. As DNA, the CDR3 is TGTGCCAGCAGCTTGGAGGACGGCACTGAAGCTTTCTTT.

CDR3 in DNA: TGTGCCAGCAGGGGACAGGGGGCCTATGGCTACACCTTC. Residues: CASRGQGAYGYTF. The gene calls are TRBV11-2 and TRBJ1-2, with 12 nucleotides matching TRBD1. The V gene end was trimmed by 6 bases and the J gene end by 4 bases; junction bases not matched to a gene: 0. The germline V gene encodes CDR1 SGHAT and CDR2 FQNNGV. CDR3 length equals 13 residues.

This clone was observed a handful of times. The V call is TRBV4-3, the J call TRBJ1-3; possibly TRBD1 for D (5 bases). From germline, CDR1 is LGHNA and CDR2 YSLEER. V was clipped by 1 base and J by 3 bases, with 10 bases between them. The CDR3 is made up of 15 amino acids. CDR3 sequence reads: CASSQGGVSGNTIYF. In DNA, the CDR3 is TGCGCCAGCAGCCAAGGGGGGGTCAGTGGAAACACCATATATTTT.

The chain links TRBV5-1 to TRBJ1-2; D remains ambiguous. Germline-derived CDR1 and CDR2 are SGHRS and YFSETQ. CDR3 length equals 11 residues. With 2 bases removed from V and 8 bases from J, the gap between germline ends came to 7 bases. As DNA, the CDR3 is TGCGCCAGCAGCTTATCGTGCGGCTACACCTTC. Amino acid sequence: CASSLSCGYTF.

The chain joins TRBV11-3 to TRBJ2-5; 7 bases fit TRBD2. V was pared by 0 bases and J by 1 base, with 2 bases of the junction left unmatched. Germline CDR1 reads SGHNT; CDR2 reads YENEEA. The CDR3 spans 15 residues. CDR3: CASSLDGRVQETQYF. CDR3 bases: TGTGCCAGCAGCTTAGATGGGAGGGTCCAAGAGACCCAGTACTTC.

V and J are TRBV6-5 and TRBJ2-5; possibly TRBD1 for D (6 bases). Looked up from germline, CDR1 is MNHEY and CDR2 is SVGAGI. V was shortened by 6 bases and J by 5 bases, with 19 bases between the two germline ends. This CDR3 is built from 15 residues. The CDR3, as DNA: TGTGCCAGCAGGGTTTCAGGGGAAGCATGGGAGACCCAGTACTTC. Protein sequence: CASRVSGEAWETQYF.

The rearrangement uses TRBV7-8 and TRBJ2-1; 9 bases agree with TRBD1. V trimming: 1 base; J trimming: 9 bases; junction bases outside the gene matches: 13. CDR3 length: 17 amino acids. Germline CDR1 is SGHVS and CDR2 is FQNEAQ. The CDR3 nucleotides read TGTGCCAGCAGCTTAGAGTCTCTACAGGGGGCCCAGGGTGAGCAGTTCTTC. Its translation is CASSLESLQGAQGEQFF. Based on the CDR3 plus reference TRBV7-8 and TRBJ2-1, the full variable domain is GAGVSQSPRYKVAKRGQDVALRCDPISGHVSLFWYQQALGQGPEFLTYFQNEAQLDKSGLPSDRFFAERPEGSVSTLKIQRTQQEDSAVYLCASSLESLQGAQGEQFFGPGTRLTVL.

The rearrangement joins TRBV19 to TRBJ2-3, with TRBD2 as a possible D gene (6 bases). Germline V lookup: CDR1 LNHDA, CDR2 SQIVND (reference sequence). CDR3 length: 16 amino acids. V lost 1 base, J lost 2 bases, and 13 bases lay in between. The CDR3 coding sequence is TGTGCCAGTAGTATAGGTTCCGGGAGATCCACAGATACGCAGTATTTT. Residues: CASSIGSGRSTDTQYF.

The chain carries TRBV5-1 and TRBJ2-1; TRBD1 aligns across 12 bases. V trimming: 3 bases; J trimming: 4 bases; junction bases outside the gene matches: 2. The CDR3 length is 15 residues. Germline V gives CDR1 SGHRS, CDR2 YFSETQ. The CDR3 DNA reads as TGCGCCAGCAGCTCGGGACAGGGGGCTTACAATGAGCAGTTCTTC. This gives the protein CASSSGQGAYNEQFF. The full variable domain, rest sourced from reference TRBV5-1 and TRBJ2-1, is KAGVTQTPRYLIKTRGQQVTLSCSPISGHRSVSWYQQTPGQGLQFLFEYFSETQRNKGNFPGRFSGRQFSNSRSEMNVSTLELGDSALYLCASSSGQGAYNEQFFGPGTRLTVL.

This clone has just one count. J is TRBJ2-1 and V is TRBV7-2; no firm D call. The V end lost 2 bases, the J end lost 9 bases, and 5 bases lay between the germline ends. There are 11 residues in the CDR3. The germline CDR1 and CDR2 sequences are SGHTA and FQGNSA. The CDR3 DNA reads TGTGCCAGCAGCTTACGGTCTGAGCAGTTCTTC. Residues: CASSLRSEQFF. Full variable domain (outside the CDR3, taken from reference TRBV7-2 and TRBJ2-1): GAGVSQSPSNKVTEKGKDVELRCDPISGHTALYWYRQSLGQGLEFLIYFQGNSAPDKSGLPSDRFSAERTGGSVSTLTIQRTQQEDSAVYLCASSLRSEQFFGPGTRLTVL.